The following is a TCR beta chain sequence with its context. This record belongs to a study of technical replicates of blood from several donors. Some clones are missing from TCRdb's copy, which holds only in-frame ones; the method was immunoSEQ multiplex PCR. The table shows about 75,000 clones, with around 97% occurring only once. Sample: T cells isolated from PBMCs. This receptor was obtained from a human donor in good health.

The CDR3 DNA reads TGTGCCAGCAGTGTGGGCGGGGGAGGGACAGATACGCAGTATTTT. It is translated as CASSVGGGGTDTQYF. This sequence joins TRBV6-5 and TRBJ2-3; 7 bases fit TRBD2. The V gene end was trimmed by 5 bases and the J gene end by 3 bases; junction bases not matched to a gene: 8. The CDR3 has 15 amino acids. Germline V gene lookup returns CDR1 MNHEY and CDR2 SVGAGI.